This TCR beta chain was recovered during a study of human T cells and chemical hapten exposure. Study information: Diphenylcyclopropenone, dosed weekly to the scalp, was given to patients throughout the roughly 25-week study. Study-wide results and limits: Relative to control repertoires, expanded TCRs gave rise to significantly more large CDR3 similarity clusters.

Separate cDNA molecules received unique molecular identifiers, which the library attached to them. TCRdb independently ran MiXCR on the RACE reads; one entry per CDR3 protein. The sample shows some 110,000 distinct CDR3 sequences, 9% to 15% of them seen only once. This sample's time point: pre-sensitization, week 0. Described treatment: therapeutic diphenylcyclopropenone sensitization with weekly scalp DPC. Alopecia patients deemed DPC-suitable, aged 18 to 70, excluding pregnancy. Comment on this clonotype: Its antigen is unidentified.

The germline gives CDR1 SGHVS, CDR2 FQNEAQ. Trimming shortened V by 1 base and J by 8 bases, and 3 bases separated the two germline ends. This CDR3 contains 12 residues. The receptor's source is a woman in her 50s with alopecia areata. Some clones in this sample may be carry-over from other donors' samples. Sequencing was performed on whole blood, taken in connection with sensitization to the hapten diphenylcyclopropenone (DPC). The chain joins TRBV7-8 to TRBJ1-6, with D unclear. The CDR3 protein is CASSLGYSPLHF. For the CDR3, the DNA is TGTGCCAGCAGCTTAGGCTATTCACCCCTCCACTTT.